This TCR beta chain was obtained from a study of vaccination and CD4 T cells after COVID-19. Trimming stripped 4 bases from V and 6 bases from J, with 15 bases between. Germline CDR1 KGHDR, CDR2 SFDVKD. This CDR3 has 15 residues. The time point was: late sampling 161 to 241 days after vaccination in a few convalescent patients. Regarding treatment: roughly 10-day PBMC culture with coronavirus spike peptide pools or control peptides (ViraFEST assay). ViraFEST relied on peptide pools to expand antigen-specific T cells; the TCRs were sequenced afterward. The Oncomine TCR Beta short-read assay was what sequenced the DNA obtained from cultured CD4+ T cells. It was from cultured CD4+ T cells that genomic DNA was extracted. MiXCR was run by TCRdb on the PCR reads, yielding one entry per CDR3 protein. The sample shows around 18,000 distinct CDR3 sequences, 51% of them seen only once. About this clonotype: Antigen specificity is unknown.

Specimen: CD4+ T cells from blood, cultured in vitro, collected about 7 months after SARS-CoV-2 vaccination. The sequence was collected from a human donor who had recovered from COVID-19. This rearrangement joins TRBV24-1 to TRBJ2-1; D may correspond to TRBD1 or TRBD2 (5 bases each). CDR3 protein: CATSDSRGISNEQFF. Written as DNA, the CDR3 is TGTGCCACCAGTGACTCCCGGGGCATTAGCAATGAGCAGTTCTTC.